This T cell receptor beta chain was retrieved from a study of CD4 T cells in relation to SARS-CoV-2 and coronaviruses. Study-wide context: TCR beta CDR3s were sequenced after approximately 9-day antigen culture of PBMCs. Overall study results and limits: SARS-CoV-2-driven expansion was significantly weaker in crossreactive than monoreactive clones.

From germline, CDR1 is MNHEY and CDR2 SVGAGI. Losses at the gene ends were 7 bases for V and 3 bases for J; bases not matched to a gene: 5. The CDR3 is made up of 13 amino acids. Method: immunoSEQ multiplex PCR; TCRdb's copy keeps in-frame clones and lacks some. The data contain about 23,000 clones, more than 75% of them singletons. A word on this clone: What it binds is unknown.

Before the COVID-19 pandemic, during about 2010-2018, CD4+ T cells were taken from unexposed donors. CD4+ T cells were isolated from the cells after around 9 days of culture. Unexposed-donor CD4+ T cells were probed with SARS-CoV-2 S/N and four cold-coronavirus spikes, cells permitting. The rearrangement uses TRBV6-5 and TRBJ2-7, with 8 bases lining up with TRBD1. The receptor was isolated from a human donor in good health. The specimen sequenced was CD4+ T cells from PBMCs, cultured in vitro. In DNA, the CDR3 is TGTGCCAGCAAGACAGGACAGGGCTACGAGCAGTACTTC. Protein: CASKTGQGYEQYF.